These T cell receptor beta chains were read from a single sample in a study of T cell repertoires in cytomegalovirus infection. The antigens these receptors bind are not known. TCRdb called the reads again in MiXCR, with one record for every CDR3 protein. The repertoire has 150,000 or so distinct CDR3 sequences, over 25% of them found once; the top ten carry roughly half. Sample: CD8+ T cells from cultured PBMCs, taken from culture after CMV antigen stimulation. All receptors derive from a human donor in good health (CMV status not recorded). Some clones in this sample may be carry-over from other donors' samples. Both conserved end residues are part of each CDR3. A D gene is named only where the DNA matches it firmly. Clone size is shown for a subset of rows, as once, few, many or a class of expanded clone.

>few|TRBV19|TRBJ2-1|NA
TGTGCCAGTAGCCCTGGGGCCCGATCCTACAATGAGCAGTTCTTC
CASSPGARSYNEQFF
>NA|TRBV7-8|TRBJ1-5|TRBD1
TGTGCCAGCAGCCCCCACATCGGGACAGGGTATCAGCCCCAGCATTTT
CASSPHIGTGYQPQHF
>NA|TRBV12-3/TRBV12-4|TRBJ2-3|TRBD2
TGTGCCAGCAGTTTCCACCATTTAGCAGCGGGGGACAATACGCAGTATTTT
CASSFHHLAAGDNTQYF
>NA|TRBV2|TRBJ2-7|TRBD2
TGTGCCAGCAGTGAACAGGGTCAATGGACTAGCGGAAGCTACGAGCAGTACTTC
CASSEQGQWTSGSYEQYF
>few|TRBV6-2/TRBV6-3|TRBJ2-7|NA
TGTGCCAGCAGTTTCGGGACACACTCCTACGAGCAGTACTTC
CASSFGTHSYEQYF
>NA|TRBV10-3|TRBJ1-5|TRBD1
TGTGCCATCAGTGAATCAGGGGGGATTAAGCCCCAGCATTTT
CAISESGGIKPQHF
>few|TRBV27|TRBJ2-1|TRBD2
TGTGCCAGCAGTTTAGCTAGCGGGTATGAGCAGTTCTTC
CASSLASGYEQFF
>few|TRBV2|TRBJ1-5|NA
TGTGCCAGCAGTGAGTGGGAAAATAGCAATCAGCCCCAGCATTTT
CASSEWENSNQPQHF
>once|TRBV2|TRBJ2-1|NA
TGTGCCAGCAGTGAAAGCGTCCGAGAGCAGTTCTTC
CASSESVREQFF
>NA|TRBV28|TRBJ1-1|NA
TGTGCCAGCAGCTGGGCCCCTTCGAACACTGAAGCTTTCTTT
CASSWAPSNTEAFF
>many|TRBV7-2|TRBJ1-5|NA
TGTGCCAGCAGCTTAGGAGGCCAAATTTTGAGCAATCAGCCCCAGCATTTT
CASSLGGQILSNQPQHF
>NA|TRBV6-6|TRBJ1-5|NA
TGTGCCAGCAGTTACTCCGATCCCGGGTTGAGGCAGCCCCAGCATTTT
CASSYSDPGLRQPQHF
>NA|TRBV7-2|TRBJ2-1|NA
TGTGCCAGCAGCTTAGTTACCTCGGCCAATGAGCAGTTCTTC
CASSLVTSANEQFF
>NA|TRBV24-1|TRBJ1-3|NA
TGTGCCACCAGTGATTCAGGACGGAACTCTGGAAACACCATATATTTT
CATSDSGRNSGNTIYF
>many|TRBV4-1|TRBJ2-3|TRBD2
TGCGCCAGCAAAATCAAGAAGATGGGGGTAGCGGGGGCCAACACAGATACGCAGTATTTT
CASKIKKMGVAGANTDTQYF
>NA|TRBV5-6|TRBJ2-1|NA
TGTGCCAGCAGCACAGGGTTGAATGAGCAGTTCTTC
CASSTGLNEQFF
>NA|TRBV24-1|TRBJ2-1|NA
TGTGCCACCAGTGATTTGTACGGGTCCTACAATGAGCAGTTCTTC
CATSDLYGSYNEQFF
>NA|TRBV25-1|TRBJ2-3|NA
TGTGCCAGCAGTGTTACAGGGTTCTCCGCAGATACGCAGTATTTT
CASSVTGFSADTQYF
>many|TRBV20-1|TRBJ1-5|NA
TGCAGTGCTAGCTCAGGGGCAAATCAGCCCCAGCATTTT
CSASSGANQPQHF
>NA|TRBV7-3|TRBJ2-2|TRBD2
TGTGCCAGCAGCTCTAGGACTAGCGGGGAGCACGGGGAGCTGTTTTTT
CASSSRTSGEHGELFF
>NA|TRBV15|TRBJ2-1|TRBD1
TGTGCCACCAGCGGGACAGGTTTTGGGGATGAGCAGTTCTTC
CATSGTGFGDEQFF
>few|TRBV19|TRBJ1-1|NA
TGTGCCAGTAGTATCGTAGGGATTACTGAAGCTTTCTTT
CASSIVGITEAFF
>few|TRBV2|TRBJ2-3|NA
TGTGCCAGCAGAGGAACAGCAGATACGCAGTATTTT
CASRGTADTQYF
>few|TRBV19|TRBJ2-3|TRBD2
TGTGCCAGTAGTCACGGGACTAGCGGCATAACAGATACGCAGTATTTT
CASSHGTSGITDTQYF
>NA|TRBV6-5|TRBJ2-5|NA
TGTGCCAGCAGTTACTCGGCAGCACAAGAGACCCAGTACTTC
CASSYSAAQETQYF
>medium-sized|TRBV12-3/TRBV12-4|TRBJ1-2|NA
TGTGCCAGCAGTTTACCGGCAGGGTACTATGGCTACACCTTC
CASSLPAGYYGYTF
>NA|TRBV19|TRBJ2-1|NA
TGTGCCAGTAGTATAGTTTCAGGGTACAATGAGCAGTTCTTC
CASSIVSGYNEQFF
>few|TRBV7-6|TRBJ1-4|TRBD1
TGTGCCAGCAGCTTAGGGACAGGGGAAGAAAAACTGTTTTTT
CASSLGTGEEKLFF
>NA|TRBV11-2|TRBJ2-3|TRBD2
TGTGCCAGCAGCAGTGGGAAGGGGAGGGGCACAGATACGCAGTATTTT
CASSSGKGRGTDTQYF
>few|TRBV7-9|TRBJ2-3|TRBD2
TGTGCCAGCAGCCCTAGCGGGGGGCCCGGAGATACGCAGTATTTT
CASSPSGGPGDTQYF
>few|TRBV10-3|TRBJ1-2|NA
TGTGCCATCAGATTAACAGCTAATGGCTACACCTTC
CAIRLTANGYTF
>NA|TRBV19|TRBJ2-7|TRBD1
TGTGCCAGTAGTCCCTACCAGGGGGCCAACGAGCAGTACTTC
CASSPYQGANEQYF
>NA|TRBV20-1|TRBJ2-3|TRBD2
TGCAGTGCTAGCCAAACTAGCGGGGCGGGAGATACGCAGTATTTT
CSASQTSGAGDTQYF
>NA|TRBV7-9|TRBJ2-7|TRBD1
TGTGCCAGCAGCTCGCGAACTGACAGGGGCTACGAGCAGTACTTC
CASSSRTDRGYEQYF
>NA|TRBV3-1|TRBJ2-2|NA
TGTGCCAGCAGCCAAGATTCAGGTAGAGGCAGGGTAGATCCCGGGGAGCTGTTTTTT
CASSQDSGRGRVDPGELFF
>few|TRBV7-8|TRBJ2-1|NA
TGTGCCAGCAGCGCCAGCGCCTCCAATGAGCAGTTCTTC
CASSASASNEQFF
>many|TRBV7-6|TRBJ2-3|NA
TGTGCCAGCAGCTTAGCTGGGGGCACAGATACGCAGTATTTT
CASSLAGGTDTQYF
>few|TRBV7-9|TRBJ2-3|TRBD2
TGTGCCAGCAGCTTACCTAGCGGGACTAGCACAGATACGCAGTATTTT
CASSLPSGTSTDTQYF
>NA|TRBV6-6|TRBJ1-4|NA
TGTGCCAGCAGTTCGACCGGGATCCTCGTTGATAAAAAACTGTTTTTT
CASSSTGILVDKKLFF
>NA|TRBV7-1|TRBJ2-3|TRBD1
TGTGCCAGCAGCCAACCCTCGGGACCCCAGGGGGATGGGACGCAGTATTTT
CASSQPSGPQGDGTQYF
>NA|TRBV28|TRBJ2-7|TRBD2
TGTGCCAGCAGTTTGCTAGCGGTACGGAGCTCCTACGAGCAGTACTTC
CASSLLAVRSSYEQYF
>NA|TRBV29-1|TRBJ2-1|NA
TGCAGCGTCGAGGTGAGCTCCTACAATGAGCAGTTCTTC
CSVEVSSYNEQFF
>NA|TRBV19|TRBJ1-4|NA
TGTGCCAGTAGTATTTCGGTCGGTCATGAAAAACTGTTTTTT
CASSISVGHEKLFF
>NA|TRBV5-8|TRBJ1-1|NA
TGTGCCAGCAGCTTCGGACAGATGATGGGCACTGAAGCTTTCTTT
CASSFGQMMGTEAFF
>few|TRBV6-5|TRBJ2-5|NA
TGTGCCAGCAGTTACTCGGGGGCGACTGGAGAGACCCAGTACTTC
CASSYSGATGETQYF
>NA|TRBV4-1|TRBJ1-2|NA
TGCGCCAGCAGCCAAGCGAACCACTATGGCTACACCTTC
CASSQANHYGYTF
>few|TRBV14|TRBJ1-1|TRBD1
TGTGCCAGCAGCCATGCCCAGGGGGTTGTAACTGAAGCTTTCTTT
CASSHAQGVVTEAFF
>NA|TRBV14|TRBJ2-7|NA
TGTGCCAGCAGCCGAAGGGACCTTCCCACCTACGAGCAGTACTTC
CASSRRDLPTYEQYF
>NA|TRBV2|TRBJ2-7|NA
TGTGCCAGCAGCGATAGGGACACCAAAACCTACGAGCAGTACTTC
CASSDRDTKTYEQYF